One sample yielded the 2 T cell receptor beta chains listed below, sequenced in a study of shared clonotypes between healthy human individuals. Clones were sequenced by immunoSEQ multiplex PCR, and TCRdb holds only the in-frame ones, with some missing. The sample includes approximately 1.1 million clones, about 80% seen only once; the top ten take more than 0.5%. Material for sequencing was memory CD4+ T cells from PBMCs. Documented subset: CD45RA-negative fraction. The receptors were gathered from a man younger than 30 in good health. Some clones in this sample may be carry-over from other donors' samples.

The chain couples TRBV29-1 to TRBJ1-1; D call uncertain. V was cut by 5 bases and J by 0 bases, with 10 bases left in between. CDR1 and CDR2 from the germline V gene are SQVTM and ANQGSEA. This CDR3 has 13 residues. The chain's CDR3 is CSVLIYMNTEAFF. In DNA, the CDR3 is TGCAGCGTTTTGATCTATATGAACACTGAAGCTTTCTTT.

V and J are TRBV7-6 and TRBJ2-5; no clear D gene. CDR1 and CDR2 from the germline V gene are SGHVS and FNYEAQ. Trimming cost V 2 bases and J 3 bases, with 10 bases left between them. The CDR3 sequence is 14 residues long. The CDR3 DNA is TGTGCCAGCAGCTTATCCCAAGGAGAAGAGACCCAGTACTTC. Its translation: CASSLSQGEETQYF.